One and the same sample provided the 31 T cell receptor beta chains below, sequenced in a study of T cell changes during pregnancy in multiple sclerosis. TCRdb keeps only in-frame clones here, not all; method: immunoSEQ multiplex PCR. The sample lists tens of thousands of clones; roughly nine tenths were seen once. The source material was peripheral blood, sampled in the second trimester of pregnancy. These receptors were collected from a female donor with multiple sclerosis, enrolled in a pregnancy study.

This chain connects TRBV20-1 to TRBJ1-2, with 7 bases fitting TRBD1. Unmatched junction bases numbered 3, after V lost 6 bases and J lost 5 bases. The V gene's germline CDR1 is DFQATT and CDR2 SNEGSKA (reference sequence). The CDR3 runs to 11 residues. The CDR3 loop reads CSAKTGYGYTF. The DNA of the CDR3 is TGCAGTGCAAAGACAGGGTATGGCTACACCTTC.

The genes are TRBV5-4 and TRBJ2-7, with TRBD1 matching over 9 bases. V shed 4 bases, J shed 2 bases, and the junction held 10 bases outside the gene matches. The CDR3 has 16 residues. Germline V CDR1 and CDR2: SGHNT, YYREEE (reference sequence). CDR3 region: CASSPGQGGTAYEQYF. CDR3 nucleotide sequence: TGTGCCAGCAGCCCGGGACAGGGCGGTACTGCCTACGAGCAGTACTTC.

The V gene is TRBV19, the J gene TRBJ2-5; TRBD1 matches 7 bases. Germline CDR1 and CDR2: LNHDA and SQIVND (reference sequence). This CDR3 comprises 14 residues. The trim removed 5 bases at V and 3 bases at J, leaving 6 bases unmatched. This chain's CDR3 is CASSPRDREETQYF. CDR3 coding DNA: TGTGCCAGTAGTCCCCGAGACAGGGAAGAGACCCAGTACTTC.

The chain has TRBV6-6 and TRBJ2-2, with a weak D call TRBD2 (6 bases). The CDR3 sequence is 16 residues long. V dropped 7 bases and J dropped 7 bases, with 22 bases sitting between them. Germline V lookup: CDR1 MNHNY, CDR2 SVGAGI (reference sequence). This CDR3 reads CASTTPRGVMDGELFF. CDR3 sequence (DNA): TGTGCCAGCACTACCCCACGCGGGGTGATGGACGGGGAGCTGTTTTTT.

This clone was recorded once. This rearrangement joins TRBV1 to TRBJ2-5; the table gives TRBD2 as D, unverified against the DNA. TRBV1 is recorded as a pseudogene. The CDR3 spans 20 residues. The CDR3 is CTSSQVLLLAGVVPAETQYF. CDR3 bases: TGCACCAGCAGCCAAGTTCTCCTGCTAGCGGGAGTGGTACCGGCAGAGACCCAGTACTTC.

The V and J genes are TRBV5-5 and TRBJ2-2; D unresolved. Germline CDR1 SGHKS, CDR2 YYEKEE (reference sequence). The CDR3 is 18 amino acids. V was trimmed by 4 bases and J by 6 bases, leaving 25 bases between them. The CDR3 DNA reads TGTGCCAGCAGCCCCAAATCCCCGGTCCAACTTTTCTCCGGGGAGCTGTTTTTT. Protein product: CASSPKSPVQLFSGELFF. Based on the CDR3 plus reference TRBV5-5 and TRBJ2-2, the full variable domain is DAGVTQSPTHLIKTRGQQVTLRCSPISGHKSVSWYQQVLGQGPQFIFQYYEKEERGRGNFPDRFSARQFPNYSSELNVNALLLGDSALYLCASSPKSPVQLFSGELFFGEGSRLTVL.

This chain connects TRBV6-5 to TRBJ2-7, with 9 bases fitting TRBD1. This CDR3 has 16 residues. The V gene's germline CDR1 is MNHEY and CDR2 SVGAGI. After removal of 0 bases from V and 5 bases from J, the junction contained 8 bases not matched to a gene. The CDR3 protein is CASSYSYRTGVNEQYF. The CDR3, as DNA: TGTGCCAGCAGTTACTCATACCGGACAGGGGTCAACGAGCAGTACTTC.

This rearrangement joins TRBV6-1 to TRBJ1-2; D is unresolved. The germline V gene encodes CDR1 MNHNS and CDR2 SASEGT. CDR3 size: 15 residues. V was pared by 0 bases and J by 3 bases, with 11 bases between. The CDR3 coding sequence is TGTGCCAGCAGTGAAGCGCCTGAGATTTACTATGGCTACACCTTC. It is translated as CASSEAPEIYYGYTF.

The chain has TRBV9 and TRBJ2-1; 7 bases map to TRBD2. This CDR3 contains 15 residues. CDR1 and CDR2 (germline): SGDLS, YYNGEE. J was trimmed by 8 bases and V by 0 bases; bases with no gene match: 8. The chain's CDR3 is CASSVEGRELDEQFF. CDR3 sequence (DNA): TGTGCCAGCAGCGTAGAGGGGCGGGAGTTGGATGAGCAGTTCTTC.

The chain recombines TRBV5-4 with TRBJ1-4, with TRBD1 matching 10 bases. Germline assignment: CDR1 SGHNT and CDR2 YYREEE (reference sequence). V lost 4 bases to trimming and J lost 6 bases; unmatched junction nucleotides: 9. The CDR3 length is 16 residues. This chain's CDR3 is CASSLPSGTGDEKLFF. The CDR3 DNA sequence: TGTGCCAGCAGCCTACCATCTGGGACAGGGGATGAAAAACTGTTTTTT.

This clone was seen a few times. The CDR3 sequence is CASSDPRGRYEQYF. In DNA form, the CDR3 reads TGTGCCAGCAGTGATCCCCGGGGTCGTTACGAGCAGTACTTC. The chain couples TRBV6-1 to TRBJ2-7; D is perhaps TRBD2 (5 bases). CDR1 and CDR2 from the germline V gene are MNHNS and SASEGT. The V and J ends lost 3 bases and 4 bases respectively, with 13 bases between them. This CDR3 has 14 residues.

The chain carries TRBV2 and TRBJ2-5; 7 bases line up with TRBD2. Germline V gene sequence: CDR1 SNHLY, CDR2 FYNNEI. Trimming cost V 7 bases and J 1 base; bases outside gene matches: 12. The CDR3 runs 16 residues. CDR3: CASNRRLAVGQETQYF. DNA of the CDR3: TGTGCCAGCAACCGCCGGCTAGCGGTCGGCCAAGAGACCCAGTACTTC.

The rearrangement uses TRBV19 and TRBJ1-1, with D perhaps matching TRBD1 (5 bases). Per germline, CDR1 LNHDA and CDR2 SQIVND (reference sequence). The ends were cut back, 10 bases at V and 2 bases at J, with 17 bases in the middle. The CDR3 length is 14 residues. CDR3 sequence (DNA): TGTGCCATCAAGGGTGGGGCGTATAACACTGAAGCTTTCTTT. Translating gives CAIKGGAYNTEAFF.

For the CDR3, the DNA is TGCAGCGTTGTTATTTCCGCGGCATCCTACAATGAGCAGTTCTTC. Residues: CSVVISAASYNEQFF. V gene TRBV29-1 combines with J gene TRBJ2-1, with unresolved D. Deletions cut 4 bases from V and 1 base from J, with 14 bases between. This CDR3 is 15 amino acids long. Germline V gene lookup returns CDR1 SQVTM and CDR2 ANQGSEA.

The chain uses TRBV11-2 and TRBJ2-7, with 7 bases that match TRBD1. CDR1 is SGHAT and CDR2 is FQNNGV in the germline V gene. The CDR3 has 14 residues. J gave up 2 bases and V 6 bases, and 7 bases lay outside the gene matches. The CDR3 spells CASRWDSGTYEQYF. Here the CDR3 DNA reads TGTGCCAGCAGGTGGGACAGTGGAACCTACGAGCAGTACTTC.

The chain uses TRBV2 and TRBJ2-7, with D uncertain. CDR3 length: 17 residues. V was cut by 0 bases and J by 0 bases, with 15 bases left in between. Looked up from germline, CDR1 is SNHLY and CDR2 is FYNNEI. The CDR3 DNA is TGTGCCAGCAGTGAAGCGCCCTCGGGTTGGAGCTCCTACGAGCAGTACTTC. This encodes CASSEAPSGWSSYEQYF. The entire variable domain, with the rest obtained from reference TRBV2 and TRBJ2-7, is as follows: EPEVTQTPSHQVTQMGQEVILRCVPISNHLYFYWYRQILGQKVEFLVSFYNNEISEKSEIFDDQFSVERPDGSNFTLKIRSTKLEDSAMYFCASSEAPSGWSSYEQYFGPGTRLTVT.

The chain carries TRBV19 and TRBJ1-2, with a weak D call TRBD1 (5 bases). Germline V lookup: CDR1 LNHDA, CDR2 SQIVND (reference sequence). Trimming pared 0 bases from V and 8 bases from J, leaving 13 bases between. The CDR3 is 14 amino acids. In nucleotides, the CDR3 is TGTGCCAGTAGTATAGAAAACAGGTTCGCGGGCTACACCTTC. Translating gives CASSIENRFAGYTF.

The chain uses TRBV29-1 and TRBJ2-7; 7 bases fit TRBD2. The CDR3 covers 13 residues. The junction had 6 bases not matched to a gene; V was cut back by 7 bases and J by 0 bases. Per germline, CDR1 SQVTM and CDR2 ANQGSEA. The CDR3 DNA follows: TGCAGCGCCGGCCGGGACTACTCCTACGAGCAGTACTTC. As protein: CSAGRDYSYEQYF.

This chain connects TRBV19 to TRBJ1-5; no clear D. CDR3 length: 16 residues. The germline V gene has CDR1 LNHDA and CDR2 SQIVND (reference sequence). V lost 7 bases and J 0 bases, leaving 16 bases between the germline ends. CDR3 sequence (DNA): TGTGCCAGTACCTCCCCGCCCGACTTTAGCAATCAGCCCCAGCATTTT. It encodes CASTSPPDFSNQPQHF.

This rearrangement joins TRBV19 to TRBJ2-2; D is perhaps TRBD1 (5 bases). V gave up 4 bases and J gave up 7 bases, with 7 bases separating them. This CDR3 contains 12 residues. Germline CDR1 is LNHDA and CDR2 is SQIVND (reference sequence). Here the CDR3 reads CASSRDSGELFF. In nucleotides, the CDR3 is TGTGCCAGTAGTAGAGACAGCGGGGAGCTGTTTTTT. The full variable domain, rest sourced from reference TRBV19 and TRBJ2-2, is DGGITQSPKYLFRKEGQNVTLSCEQNLNHDAMYWYRQDPGQGLRLIYYSQIVNDFQKGDIAEGYSVSREKKESFPLTVTSAQKNPTAFYLCASSRDSGELFFGEGSRLTVL.

The chain has TRBV10-2 and TRBJ2-4, with D possibly being TRBD1 (6 bases). Looked up from germline, CDR1 is WSHSY and CDR2 is SAAADI. The CDR3 loop spans 14 amino acids. Deletions cut 8 bases from V and 4 bases from J, with 15 bases between. The CDR3 bases are TGCGCCAGCGCGTTTGGGGGCCAGAAAAACATTCAGTACTTC. Protein product: CASAFGGQKNIQYF.

This chain links TRBV9 with TRBJ2-4; unclear D gene. Trimming removed 3 bases from V and 3 bases from J, with 7 bases in between. The CDR3 covers 13 residues. Germline V CDR1 and CDR2: SGDLS, YYNGEE. CDR3 sequence: CASSGTYKNIQYF. Here the CDR3 DNA reads TGTGCCAGCAGCGGTACCTACAAAAACATTCAGTACTTC. Full variable domain (remainder filled in from reference TRBV9 and TRBJ2-4): DSGVTQTPKHLITATGQRVTLRCSPRSGDLSVYWYQQSLDQGLQFLIQYYNGEERAKGNILERFSAQQFPDLHSELNLSSLELGDSALYFCASSGTYKNIQYFGAGTRLSVL.

This rearrangement joins TRBV5-1 to TRBJ2-2, with a possible D match to TRBD1 (5 bases). The ends were cut back, 8 bases at V and 3 bases at J, with 17 bases in the middle. The V gene's germline CDR1 is SGHRS and CDR2 YFSETQ. The CDR3 consists of 15 residues. Here the CDR3 DNA reads TGCGCCAGTCATTGGGGCCCCTCGGACACCGGGGAGCTGTTTTTT. Its translation is CASHWGPSDTGELFF.

This rearrangement joins TRBV7-9 to TRBJ1-1, with D tentatively TRBD1 (6 bases). The CDR3 is made up of 14 amino acids. Looked up from germline, CDR1 is SEHNR and CDR2 is FQNEAQ (reference sequence). The V gene lost 5 bases and the J gene lost 9 bases, with 19 bases spanning the gap. The CDR3 loop is CASSPREGVTQAFF. The CDR3 DNA is TGTGCCAGCAGCCCCAGAGAGGGGGTTACCCAAGCTTTCTTT.

V gene TRBV11-2 combines with J gene TRBJ1-1; D gene uncertain. V shed 6 bases and J shed 0 bases, with 5 bases lying between them. Per the germline V gene, CDR1 is SGHAT and CDR2 is FQNNGV. The CDR3 length is 12 residues. Written as DNA, the CDR3 is TGTGCCAGCAGTTTCATGAACACTGAAGCTTTCTTT. It encodes CASSFMNTEAFF.

V gene TRBV29-1 combines with J gene TRBJ1-4; D is unresolved. Trimming left V 6 bases short and J 8 bases short, with 16 bases between. In germline, CDR1 is SQVTM, CDR2 ANQGSEA. The CDR3 is 13 amino acids. CDR3 sequence reads: CSVRWGSGEKLFF. The CDR3 DNA sequence: TGCAGCGTGAGGTGGGGATCGGGAGAAAAACTGTTTTTT. Complete variable domain (other parts from reference TRBV29-1 and TRBJ1-4): SAVISQKPSRDICQRGTSLTIQCQVDSQVTMMFWYRQQPGQSLTLIATANQGSEATYESGFVIDKFPISRPNLTFSTLTVSNMSPEDSSIYLCSVRWGSGEKLFFGSGTQLSVL.

The V and J genes are TRBV19 and TRBJ2-2; D not certain. The V and J ends lost 2 bases and 1 base respectively, with 8 bases between them. CDR1 and CDR2 from the germline V gene are LNHDA and SQIVND (reference sequence). The CDR3 is 15 amino acids. CDR3 loop: CASSITRLNTGELFF. CDR3 DNA sequence: TGTGCCAGTAGTATAACCAGGTTGAACACCGGGGAGCTGTTTTTT. The full variable domain, in which reference TRBV19 and TRBJ2-2 provide the parts outside the CDR3, is DGGITQSPKYLFRKEGQNVTLSCEQNLNHDAMYWYRQDPGQGLRLIYYSQIVNDFQKGDIAEGYSVSREKKESFPLTVTSAQKNPTAFYLCASSITRLNTGELFFGEGSRLTVL.

J is TRBJ2-5 and V is TRBV25-1; D perhaps matches TRBD1 (10 bases). V gave up 2 bases and J gave up 4 bases, with 20 bases separating them. This CDR3 is built from 17 residues. Germline lookup yields CDR1 MGHDK and CDR2 SYGVNS. The DNA of the CDR3 is TGTGCCAGCAGTGAAAATAGCGGGGGACAGGGGTTAGAGACCCAGTACTTC. This encodes CASSENSGGQGLETQYF. Full variable domain (remainder filled in from reference TRBV25-1 and TRBJ2-5): EADIYQTPRYLVIGTGKKITLECSQTMGHDKMYWYQQDPGMELHLIHYSYGVNSTEKGDLSSESTVSRIRTEHFPLTLESARPSHTSQYLCASSENSGGQGLETQYFGPGTRLLVL.

The chain employs TRBV7-3 and TRBJ2-2; 11 bases fit TRBD1. This CDR3 is 14 amino acids long. Germline-derived CDR1 and CDR2 are SGHTA and FQGTGA. Unmatched junction bases numbered 3, after V lost 5 bases and J lost 7 bases. The CDR3 nucleotides are TGTGCCAGCAGCGGACAGGGGGCCGTCGGGGAGCTGTTTTTT. Its protein is CASSGQGAVGELFF.

CDR3 region: CASNRPDGGNTEAFF. Written as DNA, the CDR3 is TGTGCCAGCAACCGACCTGACGGCGGGAACACTGAAGCTTTCTTT. The rearrangement links TRBV9 to TRBJ1-1; D gene ambiguous. CDR3 length: 15 residues. Germline CDR1 reads SGDLS; CDR2 reads YYNGEE. The V and J ends lost 6 bases and 1 base respectively, with 16 bases between them.

The gene calls are TRBV5-6 and TRBJ1-4; TRBD1 might be the D (5 bases). CDR3 size: 15 residues. The V gene lost 4 bases and the J gene lost 0 bases, with 10 bases spanning the gap. Germline V lookup: CDR1 SGHDT, CDR2 YYEEEE. For the CDR3, the DNA is TGTGCCAGCAGCCAGACAGCCGCAACTAATGAAAAACTGTTTTTT. Protein sequence: CASSQTAATNEKLFF.